These 15 T cell receptor beta chains came from one sample sequenced in a study of T cells in Graves' hyperthyroidism and ophthalmopathy. The source material, RNA transcripts, was used to amplify TCR beta CDR3 regions. The primer set for the first-round RT-PCR of the TCR CDR3 was HTBI. TCRdb itself ran the multiplex PCR reads through MiXCR, one entry per CDR3 protein. Of 250,000 or so distinct CDR3 sequences listed, more than 14% are singletons. Sample: blood. Source of these receptors: a woman in her 40s with Graves' hyperthyroidism that later progressed to Graves' ophthalmopathy.

This clonotype was recorded at least ten times. This chain uses TRBV7-9 with TRBJ2-1, with 16 positions matching TRBD2. V was pared by 7 bases and J by 7 bases, with 7 bases of the junction left unmatched. Germline CDR1 SEHNR, CDR2 FQNEAQ (reference sequence). The CDR3 is 16 residues long. The CDR3 loop is CASTPGLAGGGNEQFF. The CDR3 DNA reads as TGTGCCAGCACCCCGGGACTAGCGGGAGGGGGGAATGAGCAGTTCTTC.

Remarks on this clonotype: One end of the junction varies from germline; a read error may be responsible. The chain recombines TRBV30 with TRBJ2-1; a weak D match, TRBD1 (5 bases). CDR1 is GTSNPN, CDR2 SVGIG, per germline (reference sequence). The CDR3 has 11 amino acids. The CDR3 reads CAWGVSKGPFF. CDR3 coding DNA: TGTGCCTGGGGTGTATCTAAGGGGCCGTTCTTC.

This clonotype was seen at least ten times. This may arise from a read error, as a much more abundant clone is one base away. The rearrangement joins TRBV20-1 to TRBJ1-4; 7 bases are shared with TRBD1. Germline CDR1 is DFQATT and CDR2 is SNEGSKA (reference sequence). The CDR3 spans 15 residues. In DNA, the CDR3 is TGCAGTACTAGAAGCCCCGACAGGGAGGGTGAAAAACTGTTTTTT. It is translated as CSTRSPDREGEKLFF.

The sample holds many counts of this clonotype. The DNA for the CDR3 is TGTGCCAGCAGTTTACGGGATCTGGGCAATCAGCCCCAGCATTTT. It translates to CASSLRDLGNQPQHF. This chain uses TRBV28 with TRBJ1-5; D is unresolved. The CDR3 has 15 amino acids. The germline V gene encodes CDR1 MDHEN and CDR2 SYDVKM. Trimming took off 2 bases at V and 2 bases at J, with 10 bases between the two ends.

The table lists this clonotype with a few counts. The chain carries TRBV4-1 and TRBJ2-3, with TRBD1 matching over 8 bases. The germline CDR1 and CDR2 sequences are MGHRA and YSYEKL. V was pared by 4 bases and J by 4 bases, with 4 bases of the junction left unmatched. CDR3 length: 14 residues. The CDR3 is CASSPAGGADTQYF. In DNA form, the CDR3 reads TGCGCCAGCAGCCCCGCAGGGGGCGCAGATACGCAGTATTTT.

This clonotype was observed at least ten times. V and J are TRBV7-9 and TRBJ2-1; a possible D gene is TRBD2 (6 bases). V lost 10 bases and J 0 bases, leaving 19 bases between the germline ends. The CDR3 totals 16 residues. CDR1 and CDR2 (germline): SEHNR, FQNEAQ (reference sequence). Written as DNA, the CDR3 is TGTGCCACCCCCCCCTCGGAGGACTACTCCTACAATGAGCAGTTCTTC. Translating it yields CATPPSEDYSYNEQFF.

This clonotype has a handful of counts. The chain is built from TRBV4-1 and TRBJ1-5, with D unclear. CDR1 and CDR2 (germline): MGHRA, YSYEKL. The CDR3 is made up of 13 amino acids. Trimming cost V 3 bases and J 4 bases, with 7 bases left between them. The CDR3 here is CASSHIENQPQHF. The CDR3 bases are TGCGCCAGCAGCCATATTGAAAATCAGCCCCAGCATTTT.

This clonotype appeared many times. This rearrangement joins TRBV19 to TRBJ2-1, with D possibly matching TRBD1 (5 bases). The ends were cut back, 5 bases at V and 10 bases at J, with 12 bases in the middle. The CDR3 length is 12 residues. CDR1 and CDR2 (germline): LNHDA, SQIVND (reference sequence). As DNA, the CDR3 is TGTGCCAGTAGTTTAGGGGTTAACGAGCAGTTCTTC. Its protein product is CASSLGVNEQFF.

This clonotype was seen a few times. The chain employs TRBV3-1 and TRBJ2-7; D is uncertain. Germline CDR1 LGHDT, CDR2 YNNKEL (reference sequence). Trimming took off 0 bases at V and 5 bases at J, with 14 bases between the two ends. The CDR3 runs to 15 residues. CDR3 DNA: TGTGCCAGCAGCCAAGATTTTTACGGGCCGAACGAGCAGTACTTC. It is translated as CASSQDFYGPNEQYF.

The CDR3 nucleotides read TGCGCCAGCAGAAAGCAGGGACCTACAGGGGGCATTCAGTACTTC. This sequence encodes CASRKQGPTGGIQYF. This chain links TRBV5-1 with TRBJ2-4; 8 positions match TRBD1. CDR1 is SGHRS, CDR2 YFSETQ, per germline. The CDR3 runs to 15 residues. V was clipped by 5 bases and J by 9 bases; unmatched bases: 13. Supplemented by reference TRBV5-1 and TRBJ2-4, the full variable domain reads KAGVTQTPRYLIKTRGQQVTLSCSPISGHRSVSWYQQTPGQGLQFLFEYFSETQRNKGNFPGRFSGRQFSNSRSEMNVSTLELGDSALYLCASRKQGPTGGIQYFGAGTRLSVL.

V gene TRBV25-1 combines with J gene TRBJ2-5; TRBD2 matches at 8 bases. The V gene's germline CDR1 is MGHDK and CDR2 SYGVNS. The CDR3 length is 15 residues. V dropped 4 bases and J dropped 5; count of bases not matched to a gene: 9. The CDR3 sequence: CASSATAGAVETQYF. In nucleotides, the CDR3 is TGTGCCAGCAGTGCTACAGCGGGAGCAGTGGAGACCCAGTACTTC.

This clonotype was seen a handful of times. The chain recombines TRBV20-1 with TRBJ2-7, with no clear D. This CDR3 is 13 amino acids long. Germline CDR1 DFQATT, CDR2 SNEGSKA (reference sequence). Deletions cut 1 base from V and 2 bases from J, with 9 bases between. The CDR3 sequence is CSARVHPAYEQYF. CDR3 DNA sequence: TGCAGTGCTAGAGTACACCCTGCCTACGAGCAGTACTTC.

This clonotype was seen a few times. This chain connects TRBV7-3 to TRBJ2-5, with 7 positions matching TRBD2. The CDR3 consists of 15 residues. The V segment lost 4 bases and the J segment 2 bases; nucleotides outside the gene matches: 7. Germline V gives CDR1 SGHTA, CDR2 FQGTGA. This CDR3 is CASSSVAGRQETQYF. The CDR3 DNA reads TGTGCCAGCAGCTCCGTAGCGGGTCGACAAGAGACCCAGTACTTC.

This clonotype was recorded many times. This chain joins TRBV11-2 and TRBJ2-1; TRBD2 matches at 9 bases. Germline values: CDR1 SGHAT, CDR2 FQNNGV. The CDR3 length is 15 residues. V lost 2 bases and J lost 9; bases outside the gene matches: 8. CDR3 DNA sequence: TGTGCCAGCAGCTTATGGCTAGCGGGAAAGACTGAGCAGTTCTTC. Its translation is CASSLWLAGKTEQFF.

This clonotype was picked up many times. This chain links TRBV5-8 with TRBJ2-5; D is uncertain. Trimming pared 4 bases from V and 2 bases from J, leaving 9 bases between. This CDR3 spans 13 amino acids. Germline V gene data show CDR1 as SGHTS and CDR2 as YDEGEE. The CDR3 is CASSVGSQETQYF. The CDR3 DNA reads TGTGCCAGCAGCGTGGGCAGTCAAGAGACCCAGTACTTC.